These T cell receptor beta chains were read from a single sample in a study of OX40 agonist ivuxolimab in advanced cancers. Data came from immunoSEQ multiplex PCR; TCRdb stores just in-frame clones and leaves some out. The sample records more than 60,000 clones, about 85% being singletons. The source was CD4+ or CD8+ T cells sorted from blood, collected in a trial of the OX40 agonist ivuxolimab. The receptors originated from an adult with an advanced solid tumor such as melanoma, head and neck, liver or kidney cancer. CDR3s include the opening cysteine and the closing phenylalanine or tryptophan. A D gene is named only where the DNA matches it firmly. Size values are once, few and many counts, or a class for expanded clones, and some rows have none.

- TRBJ2-3 TRBV6-5 - TGTGCCAGCAGTTACTCCCTCGGGATAAGCGATACGCAGTATTTT CASSYSLGISDTQYF
- TRBJ1-2 TRBV5-4 TRBD1 TGTGCCAGCAGCCAAGACAGGGGGCGCGGGTCGACTAACTATGGCTACACCTTC CASSQDRGRGSTNYGYTF
- TRBJ2-3 TRBV18 - TGTGCCAGCTCACCACCCTCCCTAGAAGCAGATACGCAGTATTTT CASSPPSLEADTQYF
few TRBJ2-3 TRBV9 - TGTGCCAGCAGGGCTCCAGGGGATGCCCTCTCGGATACGCAGTATTTT CASRAPGDALSDTQYF
- TRBJ1-2 TRBV5-8 - TGTGCCAGCAGCCCGGTCCTTGGAGGACGCTACACCTTC CASSPVLGGRYTF
- TRBJ1-4 TRBV19 - TGTGCCACCTCAAAAAGTGGGACGGAAAAACTGTTTTTT CATSKSGTEKLFF
- TRBJ1-4 TRBV2 - TGTGCCAGCAGTGGGGAGAATGAAAAACTGTTTTTT CASSGENEKLFF
- TRBJ2-5 TRBV5-1 - TGCGCCAGCAGCTTGATCGGGGCCGGGACCCAGTACTTC CASSLIGAGTQYF
- TRBJ1-1 TRBV2 - TGTGCCAGCACGGGACTCGAACGGTCTGAAGCTTTCTTT CASTGLERSEAFF
once TRBJ2-1 TRBV11-1 - TGTGCCAGCAGGCTAGGGGGAAATGAGCAGTTCTTC CASRLGGNEQFF
- TRBJ1-4 TRBV10-3 TRBD1 TGTGCCATCAGTGCGACAGGGGCAGGTGAAAAACTGTTCTTT CAISATGAGEKLFF
- TRBJ1-1 TRBV5-6 - TGTGCCAGCAGCTTGAACAGAAACACTGAAGCTTTCTTT CASSLNRNTEAFF
few TRBJ2-3 TRBV7-2 - TGTGCCAGCAGCTTAGTGTTCAGGGGCCCGGGGGATACGCAGTATTTT CASSLVFRGPGDTQYF
- TRBJ1-2 TRBV10-2 TRBD1 TGCGCCAGCTGCTGCGGACAGGACCACTATGGCTACACCTTC CASCCGQDHYGYTF
- TRBJ2-3 TRBV5-5 - TGTGCCAGCAGCTTGAGAGATACGCAGTATTTT CASSLRDTQYF
- TRBJ2-5 TRBV23-1 - TGCGCCAGCAGTCCGGCCGCCGGGACACTGCAAGAGACCCAGTACTTC CASSPAAGTLQETQYF
- TRBJ1-3 TRBV19 - TGTGCCAGTACGACTGACGGCAGCTCTGGAAACACCATATATTTT CASTTDGSSGNTIYF
- TRBJ2-5 TRBV7-7 TRBD1 TGTGCCAGCAGCTTCTTGTCCGGGACAGGGGAAGAGACCCAGTACTTC CASSFLSGTGEETQYF